This TCR beta chain was obtained from a study of CXCR3-negative and CXCR3-positive naive CD8 T cells (dated by TCRdb to about 2019). With respect to the entire study: In total, 110 million to 150 million TRB reads were obtained, corresponding to roughly 1.5 +/- 0.3 million reads per library. Diversity and physicochemical repertoire analyses covered under twelve donors pooled from two independent experiments. TRBV-TRBJ cluster analysis included naive subsets from several donors and memory cells from 3 donors. General findings and caveats noted by the study authors: Because surface CD5, which is linked to self-reactivity in mice, was comparable between the naive subsets, TCR interaction strength was also inferred from the physicochemical properties of TRB CDR3s. Naive CXCR3-negative and CXCR3-positive cells from the same donor showed similar TRBV-TRBJ usage, whereas memory cells showed distinct patterns. Both naive subsets had comparably high repertoire diversity, while memory CD8+ T cells had much lower repertoire diversity. Freshly isolated PBMCs were used for most assays because CXCR3 expression partially decreased after cryopreservation. Compared with CXCR3-negative naive cells, CXCR3-positive naive cells had TRB CDR3s with higher hydrophobicity (lower Kidera factor 4), lower energy, and higher strength and volume indices.

For sequencing, a NextSeq 550 was employed. The Human TCR Profiling Kit (MiLaboratory) was used to prepare UMI-labeled 5' RACE TRB cDNA libraries. The full amount of extracted RNA was used for cDNA synthesis, and the full amount of resulting cDNA was used for PCR amplification. Libraries were prepared in parallel with an identical number of PCR cycles. Processing in the source paper ran as follows. MIGEC and MiXCR extracted about 50,000 +/- 10,000 unique UMI-labeled TRB cDNA molecules per library, requiring at least two reads per UMI. On average, each library contained approximately 40,000 +/- 10,000 functional in-frame TRB CDR3 nucleotide clonotypes without stop codons. After downsampling to 5000 UMI-labeled TRB molecules per sample, diversity metrics, including normalized Shannon-Wiener and Chao1, were computed in VDJtools. For the central five CDR3 residues, VDJtools calculated physicochemical properties weighted by clonotype size, namely interaction energy, strength, volume and Kidera factor 4. After reprocessing by TCRdb, each CDR3 protein sequence is one entry, and no DNA is given. What appears here as the V and J calls and clone size reflects TCRdb's work, not the paper's. The table for this sample lists just over 40,000 distinct CDR3 sequences. Roughly 1.8% of the sample rests with the top ten.

CDR1 and CDR2 were assigned from the germline V gene as SGHTA and FQGNSA. The CDR3 numbers 16 residues from cysteine through phenylalanine. This entry has no DNA. Comments on this clonotype: Its specific antigen is unknown.

For every CD8+ T cell subset, over 250,000 cells were flow-sorted straight into RLT lysis buffer, and each subset was sorted in triplicate. To exclude memory contaminants, naive CD8+ T cells were stringently defined as CD45RO-CCR7+CD27+CD95-. Peripheral blood mononuclear cells were isolated from buffy coats by standard density gradient centrifugation. A FACSAria III was used to flow-sort naive CD8+ T cells into CXCR3-negative and CXCR3-positive populations. An RNeasy Mini Kit was used to extract total RNA from the sorted cells. This sequence was found in a human donor in good health. Some clones in this sample may be carry-over from other donors' samples. The sequence is built from TRBV7-2 and TRBJ2-1; TCRdb picks TRBD1, but there is no DNA to check that call. Material: naive CXCR3- CD8+ T cells from blood. In the paper's terms, the cell subset or site label means: CD45RO-CCR7+CD27+CD95- naive CD8+ T cells lacking CXCR3 (TNR3-). The CDR3 reads CASSLSGGLSYNEQFF.